Following are 25 T cell receptor beta chains from one sample sequenced in a study of cytomegalovirus exposure and HLA in healthy donors (dated by TCRdb to 2015 to 2018). Library method: the immunoSEQ multiplex PCR assay. A mixture of 60 forward primers for TCR Vbeta segments and 13 reverse primers for TCR Jbeta segments was used in the multiplex PCR. TCRdb took over this immuneACCESS table, retaining in-frame rearrangements with V and J assigned. Such tables are incomplete; in checked studies, under half of the missing clones stem from an unresolved V gene, and the remainder is unexplained. The table for this sample shows about 210,000 clones. The ten largest clonotypes hold under 1% of the sample. The sequenced sample was PBMCs. These TCRs come from a woman in her twenties or thirties in good health and CMV-seropositive.

The chain uses TRBV19 and TRBJ2-3, with D tentatively TRBD1 (6 bases). V shed 5 bases and J shed 0 bases, with 12 bases lying between them. The CDR3 is 15 amino acids. From germline, CDR1 is LNHDA and CDR2 SQIVND (reference sequence). The CDR3 reads CASSVQGTSTDTQYF. The CDR3, as DNA: TGTGCCAGTAGTGTACAGGGAACTAGCACAGATACGCAGTATTTT.

The CDR3 nucleotides read TGCGCCAGCAGCTTGGCCTTTAGGGGGGAAAAACTGTTTTTT. The encoded protein is CASSLAFRGEKLFF. This chain uses TRBV5-1 with TRBJ1-4; D is perhaps TRBD1 (6 bases). The CDR3 runs to 14 residues. CDR1 SGHRS and CDR2 YFSETQ come from the germline V gene. Trimming took 0 bases from V and 8 from J, leaving 11 bases between them.

V usage is TRBV7-2 and J usage is TRBJ2-1; TRBD2 matches at 9 bases. Germline loops: CDR1 SGHTA, CDR2 FQGNSA. CDR3 length equals 15 residues. The V segment lost 4 bases and the J segment 7 bases; nucleotides outside the gene matches: 8. The CDR3 sequence: CASSSGLAKRNEQFF. The CDR3 DNA is TGTGCCAGCAGCTCAGGACTAGCGAAAAGGAATGAGCAGTTCTTC.

As to this clone: The germline gene is not matched at one end of the junction; a read error may be the cause. The gene calls are TRBV5-1 and TRBJ1-1; 7 bases agree with TRBD1. The CDR3 contains 15 residues. Per germline, CDR1 SGHRS and CDR2 YFSETQ. The CDR3 DNA reads as TGCGCCAGCACCTTGGATCCCCAACAGGGGCGGGTCGCTTTCTTT. It specifies CASTLDPQQGRVAFF.

The gene calls are TRBV28 and TRBJ2-5; D gene uncertain. Trimming stripped 3 bases from V and 5 bases from J, with 4 bases between. Germline V lookup: CDR1 MDHEN, CDR2 SYDVKM. The CDR3 is made up of 11 amino acids. The CDR3 bases are TGTGCCAGCAGTTTGCGCGAGACCCAGTACTTC. It is translated as CASSLRETQYF.

The chain links TRBV6-1 to TRBJ2-7; 12 nucleotides agree with TRBD2. With 7 bases clipped from V and 3 bases from J, the junction kept 7 bases outside the gene matches. Germline CDR1 reads MNHNS; CDR2 reads SASEGT. This CDR3 comprises 15 residues. CDR3 coding DNA: TGTGCCAGCACTCCGGGACTAGCGGGCATCTACGAGCAGTACTTC. Its protein product is CASTPGLAGIYEQYF.

J is TRBJ2-5 and V is TRBV5-1, with 8 bases lining up with TRBD1. The DNA matches TRBJ2-7 better at its end, which makes the J call doubtful. CDR1 SGHRS and CDR2 YFSETQ come from the germline V gene. This CDR3 is built from 14 residues. The CDR3 coding sequence is TGCGCCAGCAGGCTGACAGGGGAAAATTACGAGCAGTACTTC. It specifies CASRLTGENYEQYF.

CDR3 DNA: TGTGCCAGTAGACAGGGAAATCAGCCCCAGCATTTT. Amino acids: CASRQGNQPQHF. The J gene is TRBJ1-5, the V gene TRBV19, with a possible D match to TRBD1 (6 bases). CDR1 is LNHDA and CDR2 is SQIVND in the germline V gene (reference sequence). V gave up 6 bases and J gave up 4 bases, with 7 bases separating them. The CDR3 sequence is 12 residues long.

V gene TRBV5-5 combines with J gene TRBJ1-6; TRBD1 might be the D (6 bases). The V gene lost 3 bases and the J gene lost 5 bases, with 15 bases spanning the gap. The CDR3 totals 16 residues. Germline CDR1 SGHKS, CDR2 YYEKEE (reference sequence). This chain's CDR3 is CASSSGQPINNSPLHF. The CDR3 DNA follows: TGTGCCAGCAGCTCGGGACAACCCATCAATAATTCACCCCTCCACTTT.

The rearrangement uses TRBV6-6 and TRBJ2-7, with D uncertain. The germline gives CDR1 MNHNY, CDR2 SVGAGI (reference sequence). V lost 6 bases to trimming and J lost 0 bases, with 6 bases between them. This CDR3 is 12 amino acids long. This CDR3 is CASRHYSYEQYF. The CDR3 region has the DNA TGTGCCAGCAGACACTACTCCTACGAGCAGTACTTC.

The gene calls are TRBV5-8 and TRBJ1-5, with D uncertain. Trimming removed 0 bases from V and 5 bases from J, with 18 bases in between. Looked up from germline, CDR1 is SGHTS and CDR2 is YDEGEE. The CDR3 extends over 17 amino acids. CDR3 sequence reads: CASSLAPSQRWDQPQHF. In DNA, the CDR3 is TGTGCCAGCAGCTTGGCCCCTAGCCAAAGGTGGGATCAGCCCCAGCATTTT. The whole variable domain, remainder taken from reference TRBV5-8 and TRBJ1-5, is EAGVTQSPTHLIKTRGQQATLRCSPISGHTSVYWYQQALGLGLQFLLWYDEGEERNRGNFPPRFSGRQFPNYSSELNVNALELEDSALYLCASSLAPSQRWDQPQHFGDGTRLSIL.

Worth noting for this clone: At one end the junction does not follow the germline gene, possibly because of a read error. The chain links TRBV27 to TRBJ1-2, with 9 bases aligning to TRBD1. This CDR3 spans 14 amino acids. CDR1 is MNHEY, CDR2 SMNVEV, per germline (reference sequence). The CDR3 is CASGFSTGGLGYTF. The DNA for the CDR3 is TGTGCCAGCGGTTTCTCGACAGGGGGATTGGGCTACACCTTC.

This rearrangement joins TRBV5-1 to TRBJ2-3; the match to TRBD1 covers 9 bases. The CDR3 runs to 15 residues. The germline V gene has CDR1 SGHRS and CDR2 YFSETQ. V lost 5 bases, J lost 3 bases, and 7 bases stayed unmatched. For the CDR3, the DNA is TGCGCCAGCAGTTTCACGACAGGGGGAACAGATACGCAGTATTTT. Translation: CASSFTTGGTDTQYF.

The V gene is TRBV7-2, the J gene TRBJ2-7; 9 bases align to TRBD2. The V gene's germline CDR1 is SGHTA and CDR2 FQGNSA. V was pared by 4 bases and J by 1 base, with 8 bases of the junction left unmatched. The CDR3 contains 16 residues. CDR3: CASSSGGLAGSYEQYF. The CDR3 DNA sequence: TGTGCCAGCAGCTCAGGGGGACTAGCCGGATCCTACGAGCAGTACTTC.

The rearrangement links TRBV28 to TRBJ2-1; weak D call: TRBD2 (6 bases). V gave up 3 bases and J gave up 5 bases, with 14 bases separating them. The CDR3 totals 15 residues. The germline gives CDR1 MDHEN, CDR2 SYDVKM. The CDR3 loop reads CASSLALAHNNEQFF. CDR3 sequence (DNA): TGTGCCAGCAGTTTGGCTCTAGCGCATAACAATGAGCAGTTCTTC.

The CDR3 here is CASSPPGLAGAGYEQYF. The CDR3 DNA is TGTGCCAGCTCACCCCCGGGACTAGCGGGAGCTGGTTACGAGCAGTACTTC. The chain recombines TRBV18 with TRBJ2-7, with 14 bases matching TRBD2. Unmatched junction bases numbered 8, after V lost 3 bases and J lost 4 bases. The CDR3 is 17 amino acids. CDR1 is KGHSH, CDR2 LQKENI, per germline.

V is TRBV5-1 and J is TRBJ2-5; TRBD1 matches 8 bases. The CDR3 consists of 13 residues. Germline V gene data show CDR1 as SGHRS and CDR2 as YFSETQ. V lost 7 bases to trimming and J lost 5 bases; unmatched junction nucleotides: 7. The CDR3 coding sequence is TGCGCCAGCTTCCGGGACAGGTCCGAGACCCAGTACTTC. Its translation: CASFRDRSETQYF.

The chain recombines TRBV7-2 with TRBJ2-2; 10 nucleotides match TRBD2. Per germline, CDR1 SGHTA and CDR2 FQGNSA. V was clipped by 5 bases and J by 7 bases; unmatched bases: 7. The CDR3 is made up of 15 amino acids. In DNA, the CDR3 is TGTGCCAGCAGCCAGCGGGGGGGCCGTTTCGGGGAGCTGTTTTTT. Protein product: CASSQRGGRFGELFF.

CDR3 loop: CASSVGGTHADEQYF. The CDR3 coding sequence is TGTGCCAGCAGTGTGGGGGGGACACATGCAGACGAGCAGTACTTC. V is TRBV25-1 and J is TRBJ2-7, with TRBD2 as a possible D gene (7 bases). Trimming removed 4 bases at V and 5 bases at J, with 18 bases between. The length of the CDR3 is 15 residues. Per the germline V gene, CDR1 is MGHDK and CDR2 is SYGVNS.

This sequence joins TRBV19 and TRBJ1-1; 10 bases align to TRBD1. V was clipped by 8 bases and J by 4 bases; unmatched bases: 7. This CDR3 comprises 14 residues. From germline, CDR1 is LNHDA and CDR2 SQIVND (reference sequence). In DNA, the CDR3 is TGTGCCAGTGGGGACAGGGGAAGGGGCACTGAAGCTTTCTTT. Translation: CASGDRGRGTEAFF. Filled out from reference TRBV19 and TRBJ1-1, the complete variable domain reads DGGITQSPKYLFRKEGQNVTLSCEQNLNHDAMYWYRQDPGQGLRLIYYSQIVNDFQKGDIAEGYSVSREKKESFPLTVTSAQKNPTAFYLCASGDRGRGTEAFFGQGTRLTVV.

The chain uses TRBV19 and TRBJ2-3; no clear D. From germline, CDR1 is LNHDA and CDR2 SQIVND (reference sequence). The CDR3 covers 13 residues. V was cut by 1 base and J by 5 bases, with 7 bases left in between. The CDR3 region is CASSIGSGDTQYF. In DNA form, the CDR3 reads TGTGCCAGTAGTATAGGTTCCGGAGATACGCAGTATTTT. The full variable domain, rest sourced from reference TRBV19 and TRBJ2-3, is DGGITQSPKYLFRKEGQNVTLSCEQNLNHDAMYWYRQDPGQGLRLIYYSQIVNDFQKGDIAEGYSVSREKKESFPLTVTSAQKNPTAFYLCASSIGSGDTQYFGPGTRLTVL.

The rearrangement joins TRBV30 to TRBJ2-3; TRBD1 aligns across 8 bases. Trimming at V came to 2 bases and at J to 1 base, leaving 5 bases not matched to a gene. The CDR3 consists of 15 residues. The V gene's germline CDR1 is GTSNPN and CDR2 SVGIG (reference sequence). The CDR3 nucleotides read TGTGCCTGGAGTTTGACAGGGGTTGGCACAGATACGCAGTATTTT. It is translated as CAWSLTGVGTDTQYF. Full variable domain (outside the CDR3, taken from reference TRBV30 and TRBJ2-3): SQTIHQWPATLVQPVGSPLSLECTVEGTSNPNLYWYRQAAGRGLQLLFYSVGIGQISSEVPQNLSASRPQDRQFILSSKKLLLSDSGFYLCAWSLTGVGTDTQYFGPGTRLTVL.

The gene calls are TRBV28 and TRBJ2-3; TRBD1 agrees at 7 bases. Germline trimming cut 3 bases from V and 0 bases from J; bases unmatched to any gene: 6. CDR3 size: 16 residues. Germline assignment: CDR1 MDHEN and CDR2 SYDVKM. CDR3: CASSLGTAASTDTQYF. Here the CDR3 DNA reads TGTGCCAGCAGTTTGGGGACAGCGGCTAGCACAGATACGCAGTATTTT.

The rearrangement joins TRBV23-1 to TRBJ2-7; 11 bases agree with TRBD1. TRBV23-1 is an open reading frame whose function is uncertain. The trim removed 6 bases at V and 5 bases at J, leaving 12 bases unmatched. This CDR3 contains 16 residues. The CDR3 nucleotides are TGCGCCAGCAGCCTAAACTGGGACAGGGGGTGCCACGAGCAGTACTTC. Amino acids: CASSLNWDRGCHEQYF.

The J gene is TRBJ1-4, the V gene TRBV6-5; D is unresolved. Trimming stripped 0 bases from V and 10 bases from J, with 12 bases between. The CDR3 covers 14 residues. CDR1 is MNHEY and CDR2 is SVGAGI in the germline V gene. The CDR3 DNA reads TGTGCCAGCAGTTACTCGGTCCGAGAGGGAAAACTGTTTTTT. As protein: CASSYSVREGKLFF.